The table lists the clone carrying this TCR beta chain with a count of one. As yet, its antigen is unknown. Using immunoSEQ multiplex PCR, the repertoire was profiled, and TCRdb retains in-frame clones only, with some absent. The table shows around 300,000 clones, with around 90% occurring only once. CDR1 and CDR2 from the germline V gene are SGHTA and FQGTGA. Trimming left V 5 bases short and J 5 bases short, with 12 bases between. The CDR3 has 13 amino acids. This record comes from a study of Ad26.COV2.S vaccination and SARS-CoV-2 variants. About the study: Enrolled in COV1001, the donor was in the Ad26.COV2.S trial arm, which received the vaccine. Donor got 5x10^10 or 1x10^11 viral particles of Ad26.COV2.S. Study-level points and caveats: People who got the vaccine or the placebo had similar non-spike TCR breadth.

Treatment given: around 19 received Ad26.COV2.S at low or high dose, single or two shots; roughly five received placebo; per-sample allocation not given. On day 63 after the first injection, vaccine and placebo recipients gave samples. This receptor was obtained from a person aged 18-65 years who received the Ad26.COV2.S COVID-19 vaccine or a placebo. The specimen was peripheral blood, collected in a trial of Ad26.COV2.S vaccine versus placebo. The chain joins TRBV7-3 to TRBJ1-1; D gene uncertain. CDR3: CASSLKGGTEAFF. In DNA form, the CDR3 reads TGTGCCAGCAGCCTTAAGGGAGGGACTGAAGCTTTCTTT.